The clone carrying this TCR beta chain was observed a handful of times. Its specificity is unknown. This sample stems from a study of OX40 agonist ivuxolimab in advanced cancers. Background on the study: In this cohort, patients received ivuxolimab, an agonistic anti-OX40 (CD134) antibody. Each patient was given ivuxolimab into a vein every 2 weeks, at 0.01 to 10 mg/kg. General study findings and limits: Partial responders receiving 0.1-3.0 mg/kg showed among the lowest clonal expansion. At 0.1 to 3.0 mg/kg, CD4+ and CD8+ blood T cells expanded clonally by week 6.

TCRdb keeps only in-frame clones here, not all; method: immunoSEQ multiplex PCR. In the table there are over 50,000 clones, around nine tenths of which are singletons. Source: CD4+ or CD8+ T cells sorted from blood, taken in a trial of the OX40 agonist ivuxolimab. The clonotype comes from an adult with an advanced solid tumor such as melanoma, head and neck, liver or kidney cancer.

The DNA of the CDR3 is TGTGCCAGCGCCTACAGCATTAACACTGAAGCTTTCTTT. This encodes CASAYSINTEAFF. This rearrangement joins TRBV7-9 to TRBJ1-1; no clear D. Germline-derived CDR1 and CDR2 are SEHNR and FQNEAQ (reference sequence). The V gene lost 8 bases and the J gene lost 2 bases, with 12 bases spanning the gap. This CDR3 region has 13 residues.